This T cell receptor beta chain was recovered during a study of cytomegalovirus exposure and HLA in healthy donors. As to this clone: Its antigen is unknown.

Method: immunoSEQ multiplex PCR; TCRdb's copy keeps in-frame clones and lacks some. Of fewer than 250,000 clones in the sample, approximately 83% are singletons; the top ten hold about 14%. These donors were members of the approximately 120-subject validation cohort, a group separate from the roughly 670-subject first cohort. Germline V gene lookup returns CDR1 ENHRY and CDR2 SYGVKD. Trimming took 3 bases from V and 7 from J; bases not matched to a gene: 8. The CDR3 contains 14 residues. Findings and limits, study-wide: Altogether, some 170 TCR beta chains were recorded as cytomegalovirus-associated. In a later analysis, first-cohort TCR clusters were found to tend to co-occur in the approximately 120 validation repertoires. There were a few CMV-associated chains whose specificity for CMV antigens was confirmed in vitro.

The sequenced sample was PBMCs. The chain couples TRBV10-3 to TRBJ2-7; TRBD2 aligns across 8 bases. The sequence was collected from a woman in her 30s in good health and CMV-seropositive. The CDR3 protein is CAISDLAGLLEQYF. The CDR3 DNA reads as TGTGCCATCAGTGACTTAGCGGGATTGCTTGAGCAGTACTTC.